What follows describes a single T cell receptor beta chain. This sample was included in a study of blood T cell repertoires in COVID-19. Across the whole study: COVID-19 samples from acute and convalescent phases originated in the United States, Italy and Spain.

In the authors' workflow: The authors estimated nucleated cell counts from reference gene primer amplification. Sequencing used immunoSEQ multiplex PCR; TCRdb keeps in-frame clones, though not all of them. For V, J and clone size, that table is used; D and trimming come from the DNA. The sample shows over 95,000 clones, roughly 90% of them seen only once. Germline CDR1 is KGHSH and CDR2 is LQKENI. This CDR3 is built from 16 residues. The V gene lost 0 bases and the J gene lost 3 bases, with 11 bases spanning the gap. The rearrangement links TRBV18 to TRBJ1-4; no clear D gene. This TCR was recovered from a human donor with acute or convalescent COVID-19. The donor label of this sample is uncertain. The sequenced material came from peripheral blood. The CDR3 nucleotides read TGTGCCAGCTCACCACCCTCTTGGCAGTCTAATGAAAAACTGTTTTTT. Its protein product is CASSPPSWQSNEKLFF.